This TCR beta chain emerged from a study of T cells in Graves' hyperthyroidism and ophthalmopathy. It was considered stable Graves' hyperthyroidism when ophthalmopathy did not progress within 18 months. TCR beta CDR3 region amplification was performed from RNA transcripts. During a first-round RT-PCR of the TCR CDR3, the HTBI primer set was used. TCRdb redid the calling of the multiplex PCR reads with MiXCR, one entry per CDR3 protein. The sample includes 700,000 to 950,000 distinct CDR3 sequences, just over 35% of them seen just once. Overall study results and limits: Blood samples included most of the expanded thyroid clonotypes exceeding 0.001.

Turning to this clonotype: The antigen remains undetermined.

CDR1 and CDR2 (germline): DFQATT, SNEGSKA (reference sequence). Trimming cost V 0 bases and J 4 bases; bases outside gene matches: 2. The CDR3 contains 14 residues. V usage is TRBV20-1 and J usage is TRBJ2-7; 11 bases agree with TRBD1. The TCR sequence derives from a woman aged 40 to 49 with Graves' hyperthyroidism. Input material: blood. The CDR3 DNA reads as TGCAGTGCTAGAGAAGGGACAGGGGGGTACGAGCAGTACTTC. Translating it yields CSAREGTGGYEQYF.